These T cell receptor beta chains were read from a single sample in a study of shared clonotypes between healthy human individuals. Repertoires were generated with immunoSEQ multiplex PCR, while TCRdb's copy carries only in-frame clones and drops some. This sample yields 2,500,000 or so clones, of which more than 85% are seen a single time; approximately 0.37% belongs to the top ten. The specimen sequenced was naive CD4+ T cells from PBMCs. The receptors shown here come from a man younger than 35 in good health. Some clones in this sample may be carry-over from other donors' samples. CDR3s include the opening cysteine and the closing phenylalanine or tryptophan. The order of the fields is CDR3 protein, J gene, V gene.

CDR3: CASSSSGSYEQYF
J: TRBJ2-7
V: TRBV27

CDR3: CASSDGQGNTEAFF
J: TRBJ1-1
V: TRBV7-2

CDR3: CASSLVPPRGVSSYEQYF
J: TRBJ2-7
V: TRBV7-6

CDR3: CASSQDPLNYGYTF
J: TRBJ1-2
V: TRBV14

CDR3: CAWSPGGYGYTF
J: TRBJ1-2
V: TRBV30

CDR3: CASSWGLNTEAFF
J: TRBJ1-1
V: TRBV5-6

CDR3: CASSEAGGETQYF
J: TRBJ2-5
V: TRBV10-1

CDR3: CAISEPTARTKLSYEQYF
J: TRBJ2-7
V: TRBV10-3

CDR3: CASSLTTARDEQFF
J: TRBJ2-1
V: TRBV7-3

CDR3: CASRLREGTHEQYF
J: TRBJ2-7
V: TRBV6-6

CDR3: CASNSVGTSVNIQYF
J: TRBJ2-4
V: TRBV28

CDR3: CASSWYRRGGEQYF
J: TRBJ2-7
V: TRBV5-6

CDR3: CANARGLGNNEQFF
J: TRBJ2-1
V: TRBV2

CDR3: CSVRHSSTYEQYF
J: TRBJ2-7
V: TRBV29-1

CDR3: CASSQDRVRGEQYF
J: TRBJ2-7
V: TRBV4-3

CDR3: CASSVGAGSYNEQFF
J: TRBJ2-1
V: TRBV9

CDR3: CASSSLGETQAEAFF
J: TRBJ1-1
V: TRBV6-5

CDR3: CASSFRDRVYEQFF
J: TRBJ2-1
V: TRBV7-9

CDR3: CAITQTSGRYNEQFF
J: TRBJ2-1
V: TRBV10-3

CDR3: CAISESYGTNSPLHF
J: TRBJ1-6
V: TRBV10-3

CDR3: CASSLLQGNTEAFF
J: TRBJ1-1
V: TRBV5-1

CDR3: CASKPGQGLAGMIHEQYF
J: TRBJ2-7
V: TRBV27